Listed below are T cell receptor beta chains from one sample, sequenced in a study of T cell repertoires in aging, cancer and after chemotherapy. From the multiplex PCR reads, TCRdb called clonotypes with MiXCR, one entry per CDR3 protein. Of just under 10,000 distinct CDR3 sequences listed, 33% are singletons. Source material: blood. These receptors were collected from a human donor in good health. Both conserved end residues are part of each CDR3.

v_gene	j_gene	CDR3aa
TRBV5-1	TRBJ1-1	CASSLGGGTEAFF
TRBV7-6	TRBJ2-7	CASSRPPFSHEQYF
TRBV30	TRBJ1-5	CAWDGGVGQPQHF
TRBV5-6	TRBJ2-2	CASSLGLERELFF
TRBV24-1	TRBJ2-4	CATSPGQGASKNIQYF
TRBV12-3/TRBV12-4	TRBJ2-7	CASSFGSYEQYF
TRBV6-1	TRBJ2-7	CASSPGLAAKYEQYF
TRBV19	TRBJ1-2	CASSILTGSGGYTF
TRBV12-3/TRBV12-4	TRBJ2-2	CASSKQGAAGELFF
TRBV6-6	TRBJ2-7	CASSYSGLAGGSRAYNEQYF
TRBV6-5	TRBJ2-1	CASNPAGGNEQFF
TRBV6-5	TRBJ2-5	CASSSGQGVVGETQYF
TRBV6-4	TRBJ2-3	CASHGSGYRERWGTDTQYF
TRBV30	TRBJ2-5	CAWSVLGGLQTQYF
TRBV27	TRBJ1-5	CASSYSRYSNQPQHF
TRBV4-2	TRBJ1-4	CASSFKGTASNEKLFF
TRBV6-5	TRBJ1-2	CASSYGQVGGYTF
TRBV11-3	TRBJ1-2	CASSLKGYGYTF
TRBV5-4	TRBJ2-5	CASSLRTSGVETQYF
TRBV19	TRBJ1-2	CASTILGHFNYGYTF
TRBV5-4	TRBJ1-2	CASSLDRARGYTF
TRBV29-1	TRBJ2-5	CSIEGLAGDRQETQYF
TRBV6-6	TRBJ2-2	CASNGVTGELFF
TRBV12-3/TRBV12-4	TRBJ2-3	CASSLDGTGDGDTQYF
TRBV6-2/TRBV6-3	TRBJ2-2	CASSEPGLGTGELFF
TRBV18	TRBJ1-2	CASSPQTGEINYGYTF
TRBV11-1	TRBJ2-3	CASSFNLGADTQYF
TRBV11-3	TRBJ2-2	CASSKSQGLPGKLFF
TRBV30	TRBJ2-7	CAWSVLAGPYEQYF
TRBV5-4	TRBJ2-2	CASSPGPGRYGELFF
TRBV27	TRBJ2-7	CASSLSPPGQGVEQYF
TRBV7-6	TRBJ1-6	CASSMTDYNSPLHF
TRBV12-3/TRBV12-4	TRBJ2-4	CASSQLAGVGNIQYF
TRBV6-5	TRBJ1-6	CASSRTESSYNSPLHF
TRBV6-5	TRBJ2-7	CASSYGQAGYEQYF
TRBV12-3/TRBV12-4	TRBJ1-2	CASSRDRDYGYTF
TRBV29-1	TRBJ1-6	CSVVQGVSYNSPLHF
TRBV6-2/TRBV6-3	TRBJ2-7	CASSPLRGPQREQYF
TRBV5-1	TRBJ2-7	CASSLGGLEQYF
TRBV6-2/TRBV6-3	TRBJ1-2	CASSLDSVYGYTF
TRBV6-6	TRBJ2-5	CASRTKETQYF
TRBV7-9	TRBJ2-7	CASSPGQKASYEQYF
TRBV29-1	TRBJ2-5	CSARDSGTPETQYF
TRBV30	TRBJ1-1	CAWSLAVGRFMNTEAFF
TRBV30	TRBJ2-7	CAWSVRVNHEQYF
TRBV6-5	TRBJ1-2	CASSTGWGLRGYTF
TRBV20-1	TRBJ2-2	CSARAPGGNTGELFF
TRBV7-2	TRBJ1-1	CASSENNATNTEAFF
TRBV24-1	TRBJ2-1	CATSDPGTGDYNEQFF
TRBV7-6	TRBJ1-2	CASPRWGGGIYGYTF
TRBV15	TRBJ2-6	CATSRGIRGLASGANVLTF
TRBV11-2	TRBJ1-1	CASSLRPNTEAFF
TRBV7-2	TRBJ1-4	CASSSQGQNEKLFF
TRBV27	TRBJ2-7	CASSLRSQGYEQYF
TRBV27	TRBJ1-1	CASSFYPGATEAFF
TRBV6-1	TRBJ1-1	CASRKGPRDTEAFF
TRBV11-3	TRBJ1-2	CASSLYGGYGYTF
TRBV30	TRBJ2-5	CAWSGLLAGEETQYF
TRBV11-3	TRBJ1-3	CASSLAFPGGNTIYF